Listed below are T cell receptor beta chains from one sample, sequenced in a study of patients and donors after allogeneic stem cell transplantation. TCRdb independently ran MiXCR on the RT-PCR reads; one entry per CDR3 protein. There are under 170,000 distinct CDR3 sequences in the sample; about two fifths occur only once, and roughly 50% lies in the top ten. What was sequenced was blood, either unsorted or a sorted T cell fraction (not recorded which). These receptors all come from a human donor who was either an allogeneic HSCT recipient or a stem cell or donor lymphocyte infusion donor (not recorded which). It is not recorded whose cells these are; they may come from a transplant donor. The CDR3 runs from the conserved cysteine through the conserved F or W. The D gene is left open where the match is weak. Not every row has a clone size; where given, it reads once, few, many or a size class.

size | D | J | V | CDR3 | DNA
. | . | TRBJ2-2 | TRBV27 | CASSSTDGTGELFF | TGTGCCAGCAGTTCGACGGACGGCACCGGGGAGCTGTTTTTT
. | . | TRBJ1-2 | TRBV15 | CATSRVSGDLYGYTF | TGTGCCACCAGCAGAGTTTCAGGCGACCTCTATGGCTACACCTTC
. | TRBD1 | TRBJ1-6 | TRBV20-1 | CSATQTGTNSPLHF | TGCAGTGCTACCCAGACAGGGACGAATTCACCCCTCCACTTT
. | . | TRBJ1-2 | TRBV6-1 | CASSGAGGYGYTF | TGTGCCAGCAGTGGGGCCGGAGGCTATGGCTACACCTTC
. | . | TRBJ2-3 | TRBV6-5 | CASSRAGRGTDTQYF | TGTGCCAGCAGCCGGGCTGGGCGGGGCACAGATACGCAGTATTTT
. | . | TRBJ2-2 | TRBV29-1 | CSVEIWLTGELFF | TGCAGCGTTGAAATTTGGTTGACCGGGGAGCTGTTTTTT
. | TRBD1 | TRBJ1-1 | TRBV5-4 | CASSQGQGRDTEAFF | TGTGCCAGCAGCCAGGGACAGGGGAGGGACACTGAAGCTTTCTTT
. | TRBD1 | TRBJ2-7 | TRBV27 | CASSDPGQSYEQYF | TGTGCCAGCAGCGATCCGGGACAGAGCTACGAGCAGTACTTC
. | TRBD1 | TRBJ2-1 | TRBV6-5 | CASSSLGGTGSYNEQFF | TGTGCCAGCAGTTCCCTGGGGGGGACAGGGAGCTACAATGAGCAGTTCTTC
few | . | TRBJ1-1 | TRBV29-1 | CSVARQTTEAFF | TGCAGCGTTGCTCGGCAGACGACTGAAGCTTTCTTT
few | TRBD1 | TRBJ1-5 | TRBV5-1 | CASSPGTGGAGSNQPQHF | TGCGCCAGCAGCCCCGGGACAGGGGGCGCGGGGAGCAATCAGCCCCAGCATTTT
. | . | TRBJ2-1 | TRBV3-1 | CASSQDSFSYNEQFF | TGTGCCAGCAGCCAAGACAGTTTCTCCTACAATGAGCAGTTCTTC
few | . | TRBJ1-1 | TRBV6-2/TRBV6-3 | CASSRRGANTEAFF | TGTGCCAGCAGCCGCCGTGGGGCGAACACTGAAGCTTTCTTT
. | TRBD1 | TRBJ1-2 | TRBV25-1 | CASSESRDRSYGYTF | TGTGCCAGCAGTGAAAGCCGGGACAGGAGCTATGGCTACACCTTC
. | . | TRBJ2-3 | TRBV7-2 | CASSLVGRSTDTQYF | TGTGCCAGCAGCTTAGTAGGACGTAGCACAGATACGCAGTATTTT
few | . | TRBJ2-5 | TRBV5-1 | CASSPGPEETQYF | TGCGCCAGCAGCCCAGGGCCAGAAGAGACCCAGTACTTC
. | . | TRBJ1-1 | TRBV6-6 | CASSYTDGMNTEAFF | TGTGCCAGCAGTTACACCGACGGGATGAACACTGAAGCTTTCTTT